This T cell receptor beta chain was profiled in a study of T cell responses to AZD1222 COVID-19 vaccine. About this clone itself: The antigen is undetermined.

General observations from the study: Clonal diversity was possibly underestimated, and white British individuals and females predominated among donors.

TCRdb's copy holds only in-frame clones and misses some; the assay was immunoSEQ multiplex PCR. The sample has 140,000 to 150,000 clones; 92% are singletons. Germline trimming cut 8 bases from V and 3 bases from J; bases unmatched to any gene: 9. The CDR3 has 14 residues. CDR1 is SGHAT and CDR2 is FQDESV in the germline V gene (reference sequence). J is TRBJ2-5 and V is TRBV11-1; 7 nucleotides agree with TRBD1. The sample here was peripheral blood, taken 28 days after the second AZD1222 dose. The receptor comes from an adult who received the AZD1222 COVID-19 vaccine. The CDR3 nucleotides are TGTGCCAGCGCCCCGGGACAGTTGAAAGAGACCCAGTACTTC. This gives the protein CASAPGQLKETQYF. The variable domain in full, completed from reference TRBV11-1 and TRBJ2-5, reads EAEVAQSPRYKITEKSQAVAFWCDPISGHATLYWYRQILGQGPELLVQFQDESVVDDSQLPKDRFSAERLKGVDSTLKIQPAELGDSAMYLCASAPGQLKETQYFGPGTRLLVL.